This entry lists 23 T cell receptor beta chains sequenced from one sample in a study of shared clonotypes between healthy human individuals. Naive CD8 populations comprised CD45RO-negative cells positively selected for CCR7, excluding terminally differentiated effector memory CD45RA+ cells. The method was immunoSEQ multiplex PCR; TCRdb's version includes in-frame clones alone and lacks a portion of them. The data hold just over 2,000,000 clones, with about 95% observed a single time. Sequencing input: naive CD8+ T cells sorted from blood. The receptors derive from a man between 18 and 29 years old in good health.

The chain couples TRBV4-3 to TRBJ1-2, with D uncertain. The CDR3 has 15 residues. V was cut by 3 bases and J by 4 bases, with 15 bases left in between. CDR1 LGHNA and CDR2 YSLEER come from the germline V gene. CDR3 DNA sequence: TGCGCCAGCAGCCAGGAGCAGAGAAGCCCCTATGGCTACACCTTC. This gives the protein CASSQEQRSPYGYTF.

The V call is TRBV9, the J call TRBJ2-7; tentatively, D is TRBD2 (5 bases). This CDR3 spans 16 amino acids. Germline V gives CDR1 SGDLS, CDR2 YYNGEE. V was cut by 0 bases and J by 0 bases, with 13 bases left in between. In DNA form, the CDR3 reads TGTGCCAGCAGCGTAGATGAGACTACCCACTCCTACGAGCAGTACTTC. The encoded protein is CASSVDETTHSYEQYF. The full variable domain, rest sourced from reference TRBV9 and TRBJ2-7, is DSGVTQTPKHLITATGQRVTLRCSPRSGDLSVYWYQQSLDQGLQFLIQYYNGEERAKGNILERFSAQQFPDLHSELNLSSLELGDSALYFCASSVDETTHSYEQYFGPGTRLTVT.

This clone has a single count. This chain links TRBV9 with TRBJ1-5; D gene unclear. The germline gives CDR1 SGDLS, CDR2 YYNGEE. V lost 2 bases and J 1 base, leaving 10 bases between the germline ends. The CDR3 totals 15 residues. CDR3 residues: CASSVDGMSNQPQHF. CDR3 nucleotide sequence: TGTGCCAGCAGCGTGGACGGGATGAGCAATCAGCCCCAGCATTTT.

With regard to this clone: The same CDR3 is also encoded by other DNA sequences in this sample. This chain joins TRBV13 and TRBJ2-3; no reliable D call. Trimming pared 2 bases from V and 2 bases from J, leaving 5 bases between. Per the germline V gene, CDR1 is PRHDT and CDR2 is FYEKMQ (reference sequence). The CDR3 has 13 amino acids. The CDR3 nucleotides are TGTGCCAGCAGCTTAACAGACACAGATACGCAGTATTTT. It yields the protein CASSLTDTDTQYF.

The chain has TRBV2 and TRBJ2-3; TRBD1 might be the D (5 bases). Germline loops: CDR1 SNHLY, CDR2 FYNNEI. The CDR3 contains 13 residues. Trimming took off 4 bases at V and 4 bases at J, with 9 bases between the two ends. The CDR3 loop is CASSADSPDTQYF. DNA for the CDR3: TGTGCCAGCAGTGCTGACAGCCCAGATACGCAGTATTTT.

V is TRBV6-5 and J is TRBJ2-7, with unresolved D. CDR1 and CDR2 (germline): MNHEY, SVGAGI. The length of the CDR3 is 12 residues. V was clipped by 8 bases and J by 6 bases, with 14 bases between them. The CDR3, as DNA: TGTGCCAGCGGGGTCGGGCCGGTCGAGCAGTACTTC. Protein: CASGVGPVEQYF.

The rearrangement links TRBV7-9 to TRBJ2-3; possibly TRBD1 for D (6 bases). V dropped 3 bases and J dropped 2 bases, with 12 bases sitting between them. The germline V gene encodes CDR1 SEHNR and CDR2 FQNEAQ (reference sequence). This CDR3 contains 15 residues. In DNA form, the CDR3 reads TGTGCCAGCAGCTTGGTAGGACAGATCACAGATACGCAGTATTTT. Its protein product is CASSLVGQITDTQYF.

The V call is TRBV4-1, the J call TRBJ2-3, with TRBD2 matching over 10 bases. The CDR3 has 18 residues. CDR1 is MGHRA and CDR2 is YSYEKL in the germline V gene. V gave up 1 base and J gave up 2 bases; unmatched junction bases: 9. The CDR3 reads CASSQGYSGGEYTDTQYF. In nucleotides, the CDR3 is TGCGCCAGCAGCCAAGGATACAGCGGGGGGGAGTACACAGATACGCAGTATTTT.

This clone was seen more than once but under ten times. This chain joins TRBV14 and TRBJ2-7; D not certain. This CDR3 has 13 residues. Germline values: CDR1 SGHDN, CDR2 FVKESK. Trimming removed 0 bases at V and 3 bases at J, with 6 bases between. The CDR3 bases are TGTGCCAGCAGCCAAGACTACCACTACGAGCAGTACTTC. As protein: CASSQDYHYEQYF.

This clone has just one count. Here the CDR3 reads CASSLRTGDYGYTF. The CDR3 region has the DNA TGCGCCAGCAGCTTAAGGACAGGGGACTATGGCTACACCTTC. The chain couples TRBV5-1 to TRBJ1-2; 9 bases align to TRBD1. After removal of 2 bases from V and 3 bases from J, the junction contained 2 bases not matched to a gene. This CDR3 has 14 residues. Germline V gene sequence: CDR1 SGHRS, CDR2 YFSETQ.

This clone was observed once. The chain joins TRBV29-1 to TRBJ1-6; 7 bases map to TRBD1. This CDR3 contains 13 residues. V trimming: 4 bases; J trimming: 14 bases; junction bases outside the gene matches: 11. Germline CDR1 and CDR2: SQVTM and ANQGSEA. In DNA, the CDR3 is TGCAGCGTTGTTAGGCAGGGGGACAACACCCTCCACTTT. Its translation is CSVVRQGDNTLHF.

The chain couples TRBV4-3 to TRBJ2-2, with a possible D match to TRBD1 (5 bases). CDR1 is LGHNA and CDR2 is YSLEER in the germline V gene. The CDR3 totals 15 residues. V gave up 1 base and J gave up 7 bases, with 13 bases separating them. Written as DNA, the CDR3 is TGCGCCAGCAGCCAAGTGGACAATCAGAGCGGGGAGCTGTTTTTT. It specifies CASSQVDNQSGELFF.

The chain couples TRBV5-6 to TRBJ2-7; weak D call: TRBD2 (5 bases). Trimming took off 1 base at V and 6 bases at J, with 20 bases between the two ends. Germline V CDR1 and CDR2: SGHDT, YYEEEE. The CDR3 sequence is 16 residues long. CDR3: CASSLSPRYGISEQYF. For the CDR3, the DNA is TGTGCCAGCAGCTTGTCGCCTCGGTACGGGATAAGCGAGCAGTACTTC.

There are a few counts of this clone. Other nucleotide sequences in the sample specify the same CDR3. The CDR3 reads CASSPPGNQPQHF. CDR3 coding DNA: TGTGCCAGCAGCCCACCGGGGAATCAGCCCCAGCATTTT. V and J are TRBV7-9 and TRBJ1-5, with D unresolved. V was clipped by 5 bases and J by 4 bases, with 9 bases between them. From germline, CDR1 is SEHNR and CDR2 FQNEAQ (reference sequence). This CDR3 contains 13 residues. The full variable domain, with the rest looked up from reference TRBV7-9 and TRBJ1-5, is DTGVSQNPRHKITKRGQNVTFRCDPISEHNRLYWYRQTLGQGPEFLTYFQNEAQLEKSRLLSDRFSAERPKGSFSTLEIQRTEQGDSAMYLCASSPPGNQPQHFGDGTRLSIL.

The chain carries TRBV30 and TRBJ1-2, with TRBD1 as a possible D gene (5 bases). V shed 5 bases and J shed 7 bases, with 17 bases lying between them. Germline CDR1 GTSNPN, CDR2 SVGIG (reference sequence). There are 13 residues in the CDR3. CDR3 residues: CAWGRGPVTGYTF. Written as DNA, the CDR3 is TGTGCCTGGGGCCGGGGCCCAGTCACTGGCTACACCTTC.

The chain has TRBV11-3 and TRBJ2-7; D is uncertain. Germline CDR1 SGHNT, CDR2 YENEEA. Trimming removed 1 base at V and 6 bases at J, with 13 bases between. The CDR3 contains 14 residues. CDR3 residues: CASSLVSVRAEQYF. For the CDR3, the DNA is TGTGCCAGCAGCTTAGTTTCGGTCAGAGCCGAGCAGTACTTC.

This chain joins TRBV6-1 and TRBJ1-6; 9 nucleotides align to TRBD1. J lost 5 bases, V lost 6 bases, and 5 bases had no gene match. The V gene's germline CDR1 is MNHNS and CDR2 SASEGT. The CDR3 covers 15 residues. CDR3 protein: CASRTWDRDNSPLHF. The CDR3 DNA reads as TGTGCCAGCAGGACATGGGACAGGGATAATTCACCCCTCCACTTT.

The chain links TRBV19 to TRBJ1-1, with D unresolved. Germline CDR1 and CDR2: LNHDA and SQIVND (reference sequence). The V end was cut by 0 bases, the J end by 7 bases, with 15 bases between. The CDR3 sequence is 15 residues long. The CDR3 loop reads CASSIEEGQPFEAFF. The CDR3 DNA reads as TGTGCCAGTAGTATAGAAGAAGGGCAGCCATTTGAAGCTTTCTTT.

Remarks on this clone: Additional DNA sequences in this sample encode the identical CDR3. J is TRBJ1-5 and V is TRBV27, with unresolved D. The CDR3 totals 13 residues. Germline-derived CDR1 and CDR2 are MNHEY and SMNVEV (reference sequence). V gave up 3 bases and J gave up 1 base, with 4 bases separating them. In nucleotides, the CDR3 is TGTGCCAGCAGTTTGGGCAGCAATCAGCCCCAGCATTTT. This translates into CASSLGSNQPQHF.

The chain carries TRBV15 and TRBJ2-7, with D possibly being TRBD2 (6 bases). V was clipped by 1 base and J by 6 bases, with 13 bases between them. Germline V gene lookup returns CDR1 LNHNV and CDR2 YYDKDF (reference sequence). The CDR3 runs to 14 residues. In nucleotides, the CDR3 is TGTGCCACCAGCAGAGTCGGGGACTCACCCGAGCAGTACTTC. Its translation: CATSRVGDSPEQYF.

CDR3 nucleotide sequence: TGCGCCAGCAGCCAAGGACAGGGGTTTGTAGCTGAAGCTTTCTTT. Amino acid sequence: CASSQGQGFVAEAFF. The V gene is TRBV4-1, the J gene TRBJ1-1, with 8 bases lining up with TRBD1. The ends lost 1 base at V and 6 bases at J; junction bases unmatched: 7. Germline V gene data show CDR1 as MGHRA and CDR2 as YSYEKL. The CDR3 is 15 amino acids.

The genes are TRBV7-9 and TRBJ2-7; possible D gene TRBD1, 7 bases. V lost 0 bases and J lost 2, with 17 bases in between. Per germline, CDR1 SEHNR and CDR2 FQNEAQ (reference sequence). This CDR3 region has 17 residues. The CDR3: CASSLASGGLTTYEQYF. The CDR3 DNA follows: TGTGCCAGCAGCTTAGCGTCAGGGGGACTCACCACCTACGAGCAGTACTTC. Full variable domain (rest looked up from reference TRBV7-9 and TRBJ2-7): DTGVSQNPRHKITKRGQNVTFRCDPISEHNRLYWYRQTLGQGPEFLTYFQNEAQLEKSRLLSDRFSAERPKGSFSTLEIQRTEQGDSAMYLCASSLASGGLTTYEQYFGPGTRLTVT.

CDR3 nucleotides: TGTGCCAGTAGTATGTTGACAGACCTGAATCAGCCCCAGCATTTT. Translated: CASSMLTDLNQPQHF. The chain recombines TRBV19 with TRBJ1-5; D perhaps matches TRBD1 (5 bases). V was trimmed by 3 bases and J by 4 bases, leaving 13 bases between them. Germline loops: CDR1 LNHDA, CDR2 SQIVND (reference sequence). The CDR3 loop spans 15 amino acids.